This is a list of T cell receptor beta chains from one sample in a study of blood T cell repertoires in COVID-19. Sequencing was performed with immunoSEQ multiplex PCR; in TCRdb, only in-frame clones are kept and a portion is missing. This sample has about 330,000 clones, with 87% found just once. Sequencing input: peripheral blood. The receptors were sampled from a man under 40 with COVID-19, enrolled during active disease. CDR3s include the opening cysteine and the closing phenylalanine or tryptophan. D genes are given only for firm matches. Size tells how often a clone was seen (once, few, many) or the class of an expanded clone, and some rows leave it out.

TRBJ2-5	TRBD1	-	TRBV6-5	CASSYGTGGRETQYF	TGTGCCAGCAGTTACGGGACAGGGGGACGAGAGACCCAGTACTTC
TRBJ1-1	TRBD1	-	TRBV29-1	CSVEVNRGLNTEAFF	TGCAGCGTTGAGGTAAACAGGGGATTGAACACTGAAGCTTTCTTT
TRBJ2-2	-	-	TRBV7-3	CASSLTRGGELFF	TGTGCCAGCAGCTTGACCAGGGGCGGGGAGCTGTTTTTT
TRBJ2-7	-	-	TRBV1	CTSSHGPGEQYF	TGCACCAGCAGCCATGGGCCGGGGGAGCAGTACTTC
TRBJ1-1	-	-	TRBV5-1	CASSSSLGARSTEAFF	TGCGCCAGCAGCTCCTCCTTGGGGGCTCGGAGCACTGAAGCTTTCTTT
TRBJ2-5	-	-	TRBV6-5	CASGGDSRETQYF	TGTGCCAGCGGAGGGGACAGTCGAGAGACCCAGTACTTC
TRBJ2-5	-	-	TRBV28	CASSSGAAGTFQETQYF	TGTGCCAGCAGTTCCGGTGCAGCGGGTACTTTCCAAGAGACCCAGTACTTC
TRBJ2-3	-	-	TRBV18	CASSPLRESSTDTQYF	TGTGCCAGCTCACCCTTAAGGGAGAGTTCCACAGATACGCAGTATTTT
TRBJ2-1	-	many	TRBV6-4	CASSESGSYNEQFF	TGTGCCAGCAGTGAAAGCGGCTCCTACAATGAGCAGTTCTTC
TRBJ2-1	-	-	TRBV7-2	CASRYQAPINEQFF	TGTGCCAGCAGGTATCAAGCACCTATCAATGAGCAGTTCTTC
TRBJ2-6	-	-	TRBV18	CASSLPGSQTGANVLTF	TGTGCCAGCTCACTACCCGGGTCTCAGACTGGGGCCAACGTCCTGACTTTC
TRBJ1-1	-	-	TRBV12-3/TRBV12-4	CASSWRGMEAFF	TGTGCCAGCAGTTGGCGCGGGATGGAAGCTTTCTTT
TRBJ1-1	-	-	TRBV30	CAWSVGGVSEAFF	TGTGCCTGGAGTGTAGGAGGGGTGTCTGAAGCTTTCTTT
TRBJ2-1	TRBD2	-	TRBV30	CAWSRGGGFNEQFF	TGTGCCTGGAGCCGTGGGGGGGGGTTCAATGAGCAGTTCTTC
TRBJ1-5	-	-	TRBV3-1/TRBV3-2	CASSPRSFSPPQHF	TGTGCCAGCAGCCCGCGGTCTTTCAGCCCGCCCCAGCATTTT
TRBJ2-1	TRBD1	-	TRBV6-5	CASSLGQGRTVEQFF	TGTGCCAGCAGCCTCGGACAGGGGAGGACTGTTGAGCAGTTCTTC
TRBJ2-1	-	-	TRBV29-1	CSVEKRGGSFNNEQFF	TGCAGCGTTGAAAAGCGCGGGGGCAGTTTTAACAATGAGCAGTTCTTC
TRBJ2-1	-	-	TRBV11-2	CASSLGALQFF	TGTGCCAGCAGCTTAGGGGCCCTGCAGTTCTTC
TRBJ2-1	-	-	TRBV2	CASSGGRELYNEQFF	TGTGCCAGCAGTGGGGGGCGGGAGCTCTACAATGAGCAGTTCTTC
TRBJ2-1	TRBD2	-	TRBV11-1	CASLSSGSAVYNEQFF	TGTGCCAGCCTCAGTAGCGGGAGCGCGGTATACAATGAGCAGTTCTTC
TRBJ1-1	-	-	TRBV5-1	CASRSDMNTEAFF	TGCGCCAGCAGGTCAGACATGAACACTGAAGCTTTCTTT
TRBJ2-3	-	-	TRBV25-1	CASSDLAGDTQYF	TGTGCCAGCAGTGACTTAGCCGGAGATACGCAGTATTTT
TRBJ2-3	TRBD2	-	TRBV7-9	CASSFLIGGAADTQYF	TGTGCCAGCAGCTTCCTTATCGGGGGGGCCGCAGATACGCAGTATTTT
TRBJ2-7	TRBD1	-	TRBV6-5	CASSYSGQGVYEQYF	TGTGCCAGCAGTTACTCGGGACAGGGGGTCTACGAGCAGTACTTC
TRBJ2-2	-	-	TRBV24-1	CATSEGLQRWPDTGELFF	TGTGCCACCAGTGAGGGTTTGCAGCGGTGGCCAGACACCGGGGAGCTGTTTTTT
TRBJ2-1	TRBD1	-	TRBV4-1	CASSQLGQGVGDEQFF	TGCGCCAGCAGCCAGCTAGGACAGGGGGTGGGTGATGAGCAGTTCTTC
TRBJ1-6	-	-	TRBV7-2	CASSLARQANSPLHF	TGTGCCAGCAGCTTAGCGCGGCAAGCCAATTCACCCCTCCACTTT
TRBJ2-7	TRBD1	-	TRBV27	CASSLKAGGQYEQYF	TGTGCCAGCAGTTTAAAGGCAGGGGGCCAGTACGAGCAGTACTTC
TRBJ1-2	-	once	TRBV5-1	CASSFQATNYGYTF	TGCGCCAGCAGCTTCCAGGCGACTAACTATGGCTACACCTTC
TRBJ1-5	TRBD1	-	TRBV27	CASRGTGRGQPQHF	TGTGCCAGCAGGGGGACAGGGCGGGGACAGCCCCAGCATTTT
TRBJ1-6	TRBD1	-	TRBV15	CATSRESRTGKSPLHF	TGTGCCACCAGCAGAGAGTCGAGGACAGGAAAGTCACCCCTCCACTTT
TRBJ2-1	TRBD2	-	TRBV6-5	CASSQSLTSGGKFF	TGTGCCAGCAGCCAATCACTCACTAGCGGGGGGAAATTCTTC
TRBJ2-3	TRBD2	-	TRBV7-9	CASSLALGGGTDTQYF	TGTGCCAGCAGCTTAGCTTTAGGCGGGGGTACAGATACGCAGTATTTT
TRBJ1-1	-	once	TRBV6-6	CASSYPMGVPGTEAFF	TGTGCCAGCAGTTACCCCATGGGAGTACCGGGCACTGAAGCTTTCTTT
TRBJ1-2	-	-	TRBV14	CASSQDWNSGTF	TGTGCCAGCAGCCAAGATTGGAACAGCGGCACCTTC
TRBJ1-1	-	few	TRBV9	CASSVASLTGSEAFF	TGTGCCAGCAGCGTAGCTTCACTGACAGGTTCGGAAGCTTTCTTT
TRBJ1-1	-	-	TRBV6-5	CASSLGLRADTEAFF	TGTGCCAGCAGTCTGGGACTAAGGGCGGACACTGAAGCTTTCTTT